This TCR beta chain emerged from a study of shared clonotypes between healthy human individuals. Study outcomes and limitations: Researchers found naive subsets generally carried larger estimated richness than memory subsets.

Assay used: immunoSEQ multiplex PCR; TCRdb lists only in-frame clones, some missing. The sample carries millions of clones, 95% recorded once. Germline V gene lookup returns CDR1 SGDLS and CDR2 YYNGEE. Germline trimming cut 2 bases from V and 8 bases from J; bases unmatched to any gene: 9. The CDR3 extends over 15 amino acids. On this clone: Its cognate antigen is unknown.

The genes are TRBV9 and TRBJ2-1; 8 nucleotides match TRBD2. This TCR derives from a man between 18 and 35 years old in good health. The sequenced material came from naive CD4+ T cells sorted from blood. This sample's subset: CD45RA+ positively selected. The CDR3 is CASSVGGRTTDEQFF. As DNA, the CDR3 is TGTGCCAGCAGCGTGGGCGGGAGGACGACGGATGAGCAGTTCTTC.